A selection of T cell receptor beta chains follows, all from one sample in a study of cytomegalovirus exposure and HLA in healthy donors. Data came from immunoSEQ multiplex PCR; TCRdb stores just in-frame clones and leaves some out. Here the sample spans 110,000 or so clones, roughly 70% being singletons. Sample: PBMCs. Source of these receptors: a man between 18 and 29 years old in good health and CMV-seropositive. Both conserved end residues are part of each CDR3. Fields, in order: CDR3 length, D gene, V gene, J gene, clone size, CDR3 protein, CDR3 DNA. D genes are given only for firm matches. The size entry is marked missing in some rows and otherwise reads once, few, many or a size class.

cdr3_length: 13
d_call: TRBD2
v_call: TRBV6-1
j_call: TRBJ2-2
clone_size: .
cdr3_aa: CASLHTSGGELFF
cdr3_nt: TGTGCCAGCCTACACACTAGCGGGGGGGAGCTGTTTTTT

cdr3_length: 12
d_call: .
v_call: TRBV10-1
j_call: TRBJ2-7
clone_size: once
cdr3_aa: CASSEDAYEQYF
cdr3_nt: TGCGCCAGCAGTGAGGATGCGTACGAGCAGTACTTC

cdr3_length: 17
d_call: TRBD1
v_call: TRBV5-6
j_call: TRBJ2-2
clone_size: .
cdr3_aa: CASSSDRARWNTGELFF
cdr3_nt: TGTGCCAGCAGCTCGGACAGGGCTAGATGGAACACCGGGGAGCTGTTTTTT

cdr3_length: 17
d_call: TRBD2
v_call: TRBV5-1
j_call: TRBJ2-7
clone_size: few
cdr3_aa: CASSLALIGGGGGEQYF
cdr3_nt: TGCGCCAGCAGCTTGGCCCTTATCGGCGGGGGGGGAGGCGAGCAGTACTTC

cdr3_length: 15
d_call: TRBD1
v_call: TRBV19
j_call: TRBJ2-7
clone_size: .
cdr3_aa: CASSTHRGPSYEQYF
cdr3_nt: TGTGCCAGTAGTACGCACAGGGGCCCCTCCTACGAGCAGTACTTC

cdr3_length: 16
d_call: .
v_call: TRBV19
j_call: TRBJ2-3
clone_size: .
cdr3_aa: CASSISASVRTDTQYF
cdr3_nt: TGTGCCAGTAGTATTTCCGCTAGCGTGAGAACAGATACGCAGTATTTT

cdr3_length: 14
d_call: .
v_call: TRBV10-2
j_call: TRBJ2-3
clone_size: .
cdr3_aa: CASSVGGYTDTQYF
cdr3_nt: TGCGCCAGCAGTGTTGGGGGGTACACAGATACGCAGTATTTT

cdr3_length: 12
d_call: .
v_call: TRBV2
j_call: TRBJ1-5
clone_size: .
cdr3_aa: CASRRGNQPQHF
cdr3_nt: TGTGCCAGCAGACGGGGCAATCAGCCCCAGCATTTT

cdr3_length: 16
d_call: TRBD1
v_call: TRBV5-1
j_call: TRBJ1-1
clone_size: .
cdr3_aa: CASSPFKDRTNTEAFF
cdr3_nt: TGCGCCAGCAGCCCATTCAAGGACAGGACGAACACTGAAGCTTTCTTT

cdr3_length: 16
d_call: TRBD2
v_call: TRBV9
j_call: TRBJ2-1
clone_size: once
cdr3_aa: CASSVVASGGVVEQFF
cdr3_nt: TGTGCCAGCAGCGTAGTGGCTAGCGGGGGGGTTGTTGAGCAGTTCTTC

cdr3_length: 17
d_call: TRBD1
v_call: TRBV7-2
j_call: TRBJ1-2
clone_size: once
cdr3_aa: CASSSLGGTGGFYGYTF
cdr3_nt: TGTGCCAGCAGCTCTTTGGGGGGGACAGGGGGTTTCTATGGCTACACCTTC

cdr3_length: 16
d_call: .
v_call: TRBV18
j_call: TRBJ2-1
clone_size: .
cdr3_aa: CASSPPFQGSYNEQFF
cdr3_nt: TGTGCCAGCTCACCACCGTTTCAGGGCTCCTACAATGAGCAGTTCTTC

cdr3_length: 14
d_call: TRBD1
v_call: TRBV5-1
j_call: TRBJ2-2
clone_size: .
cdr3_aa: CASSYRGGTGELFF
cdr3_nt: TGCGCCAGCAGTTACAGGGGTGGCACCGGGGAGCTGTTTTTT

cdr3_length: 14
d_call: TRBD1
v_call: TRBV25-1
j_call: TRBJ2-7
clone_size: .
cdr3_aa: CASSEFGQGREQYF
cdr3_nt: TGTGCCAGCAGTGAATTTGGACAGGGCCGCGAGCAGTACTTC

cdr3_length: 15
d_call: .
v_call: TRBV6-4
j_call: TRBJ1-2
clone_size: .
cdr3_aa: CASRDLAGDNYGYTF
cdr3_nt: TGTGCCAGCAGGGATTTGGCCGGGGATAACTATGGCTACACCTTC

cdr3_length: 18
d_call: TRBD2
v_call: TRBV9
j_call: TRBJ2-1
clone_size: .
cdr3_aa: CASSGSQIAGSSYNEQFF
cdr3_nt: TGTGCCAGCAGCGGTAGCCAGATAGCGGGGAGCTCCTACAATGAGCAGTTCTTC

cdr3_length: 15
d_call: .
v_call: TRBV7-8
j_call: TRBJ2-3
clone_size: .
cdr3_aa: CASSLAVGGRDTQYF
cdr3_nt: TGTGCCAGCAGCTTAGCGGTCGGGGGGCGCGATACGCAGTATTTT

cdr3_length: 15
d_call: .
v_call: TRBV2
j_call: TRBJ1-5
clone_size: .
cdr3_aa: CASSEGPKGNQPQHF
cdr3_nt: TGTGCCAGCAGTGAGGGCCCCAAGGGGAATCAGCCCCAGCATTTT

cdr3_length: 14
d_call: TRBD1
v_call: TRBV27
j_call: TRBJ2-7
clone_size: .
cdr3_aa: CASSLGQSTYEQYF
cdr3_nt: TGTGCCAGCAGCCTGGGACAGTCCACCTACGAGCAGTACTTC

cdr3_length: 16
d_call: TRBD2
v_call: TRBV6-6
j_call: TRBJ2-5
clone_size: .
cdr3_aa: CASSYGLAGGEETQYF
cdr3_nt: TGTGCCAGCAGTTACGGGCTAGCGGGGGGAGAAGAGACCCAGTACTTC

cdr3_length: 12
d_call: .
v_call: TRBV28
j_call: TRBJ2-2
clone_size: .
cdr3_aa: CLGTKSTGELFF
cdr3_nt: TGTCTTGGGACAAAGAGCACCGGGGAGCTGTTTTTT

cdr3_length: 15
d_call: TRBD2
v_call: TRBV2
j_call: TRBJ2-5
clone_size: once
cdr3_aa: CASSDGTGGKETQYF
cdr3_nt: TGTGCCAGCAGTGACGGGACGGGGGGGAAAGAGACCCAGTACTTC

cdr3_length: 14
d_call: TRBD1
v_call: TRBV7-9
j_call: TRBJ2-2
clone_size: .
cdr3_aa: CASRLGQGTGELFF
cdr3_nt: TGTGCCAGCAGACTAGGACAGGGAACCGGGGAGCTGTTTTTT

cdr3_length: 17
d_call: .
v_call: TRBV28
j_call: TRBJ1-4
clone_size: .
cdr3_aa: CASSLEVVAATNEKLFF
cdr3_nt: TGTGCCAGCAGTTTAGAGGTAGTGGCCGCAACTAATGAAAAACTGTTTTTT

cdr3_length: 14
d_call: TRBD1
v_call: TRBV4-2
j_call: TRBJ1-3
clone_size: .
cdr3_aa: CASSQQGVGNTIYF
cdr3_nt: TGTGCCAGCAGCCAGCAGGGGGTAGGAAACACCATATATTTT

cdr3_length: 14
d_call: .
v_call: TRBV4-1
j_call: TRBJ2-7
clone_size: .
cdr3_aa: CASSQAQGAHEQYF
cdr3_nt: TGCGCCAGCAGCCAAGCCCAAGGGGCCCACGAGCAGTACTTC

cdr3_length: 16
d_call: TRBD1
v_call: TRBV30
j_call: TRBJ1-4
clone_size: .
cdr3_aa: CAWSGRSTGLNEKLFF
cdr3_nt: TGTGCCTGGAGTGGGCGGTCGACAGGGTTGAATGAAAAACTGTTTTTT

cdr3_length: 16
d_call: .
v_call: TRBV11-2
j_call: TRBJ2-2
clone_size: .
cdr3_aa: CASSFWRGPNTGELFF
cdr3_nt: TGTGCCAGCAGCTTTTGGAGGGGGCCGAACACCGGGGAGCTGTTTTTT

cdr3_length: 17
d_call: TRBD1
v_call: TRBV12-5
j_call: TRBJ2-2
clone_size: .
cdr3_aa: CASGSAWRDRVTGELFF
cdr3_nt: TGTGCTAGTGGTTCGGCCTGGCGGGACAGGGTTACCGGGGAGCTGTTTTTT

cdr3_length: 15
d_call: TRBD2
v_call: TRBV10-2
j_call: TRBJ2-3
clone_size: .
cdr3_aa: CATRLAGGRADTQYF
cdr3_nt: TGCGCCACCCGACTAGCGGGGGGCCGGGCAGATACGCAGTATTTT

cdr3_length: 13
d_call: .
v_call: TRBV19
j_call: TRBJ1-4
clone_size: .
cdr3_aa: CASSMGLRGKLFF
cdr3_nt: TGTGCCAGTAGTATGGGTCTGCGGGGGAAACTGTTTTTT